A single sample is the source of the 8 T cell receptor beta chains below, sequenced in a study of CD8+CD57+ T cells in acquired aplastic anemia. Profiling of TCR beta VDJ combinations and CDR3 sequences used genomic DNA as template. MiXCR, applied by TCRdb to the reads, yields one record per CDR3 protein. The table has approximately 470,000 distinct CDR3 sequences, approximately 33% seen once; the top ten hold 0.82%. Only patients with CD8+CD57+ cell expansion on flow cytometry were chosen for sequencing. Sequenced input: sorted CD4+, CD8+, or CD8+CD57+ T cells (not recorded which) from PBMCs. These receptor sequences come from a human donor with aplastic anemia.

The table lists this clonotype with a few counts. The chain uses TRBV6-5 and TRBJ1-2, with D hard to call. Germline CDR1 MNHEY, CDR2 SVGAGI. Trimming removed 2 bases at V and 6 bases at J, with 10 bases between. This CDR3 has 13 amino acids. The CDR3 loop reads CASSYRQADGYTF. The DNA for the CDR3 is TGTGCCAGCAGTTACAGGCAGGCAGATGGCTACACCTTC.

This clonotype occurred a few times. Given a much more abundant clone one base away, this may be a read error. This chain uses TRBV7-8 with TRBJ1-2; possibly TRBD1 for D (5 bases). CDR1 is SGHVS, CDR2 FQNEAQ, per germline. Trimming took 5 bases from V and 1 from J, leaving 14 bases between them. The CDR3 extends over 15 amino acids. The CDR3 spells CASSDYWGVNYGYTF. CDR3 sequence (DNA): TGTGCCAGCAGCGATTACTGGGGCGTTAACTATGGCTACACCTTC.

The chain carries TRBV10-1 and TRBJ2-2; D assignment may be TRBD1 or TRBD2 (6 bases each). Germline CDR1 is WNHNN and CDR2 is SYGVQD (reference sequence). This CDR3 is built from 16 residues. The V end was cut by 8 bases, the J end by 2 bases, with 18 bases between. The CDR3, as DNA: TGCGCCAGCGGACCGGGGGCAACAAAAAACACCGGGGAGCTGTTTTTT. Translated: CASGPGATKNTGELFF.

This clonotype was detected only a few times. The rearrangement joins TRBV20-1 to TRBJ1-2; 11 bases agree with TRBD1. Per germline, CDR1 DFQATT and CDR2 SNEGSKA (reference sequence). Trimming at V came to 0 bases and at J to 1 base, leaving 4 bases not matched to a gene. The CDR3 is 16 residues long. DNA for the CDR3: TGCAGTGCTAGAGATGGGGGGACAGGGGGTAACTATGGCTACACCTTC. Translated, it gives CSARDGGTGGNYGYTF.

The rearrangement joins TRBV5-4 to TRBJ2-7; possibly TRBD2 for D (7 bases). Trimming pared 0 bases from V and 6 bases from J, leaving 10 bases between. CDR3 length: 13 amino acids. Germline CDR1 SGHNT, CDR2 YYREEE (reference sequence). The CDR3 here is CASSLDREGEQYF. As DNA, the CDR3 is TGTGCCAGCAGCTTGGACAGGGAGGGCGAGCAGTACTTC. The complete variable domain, with remaining parts taken from reference TRBV5-4 and TRBJ2-7, reads ETGVTQSPTHLIKTRGQQVTLRCSSQSGHNTVSWYQQALGQGPQFIFQYYREEENGRGNFPPRFSGLQFPNYSSELNVNALELDDSALYLCASSLDREGEQYFGPGTRLTVT.

This clonotype turned up a few times. V is TRBV5-1 and J is TRBJ2-5; TRBD2 agrees at 8 bases. CDR1 and CDR2 (germline): SGHRS, YFSETQ. This CDR3 comprises 15 residues. V dropped 7 bases and J dropped 5; count of bases not matched to a gene: 13. The CDR3 DNA is TGCGCCAGCGGCGGGGGAGCGGGAGAGCTGGAGACCCAGTACTTC. Amino acids: CASGGGAGELETQYF.

In its sample, this clonotype was seen many times. This chain uses TRBV10-3 with TRBJ1-2, with unresolved D. Per germline, CDR1 ENHRY and CDR2 SYGVKD. V was pared by 3 bases and J by 5 bases, with 7 bases between. This CDR3 spans 12 amino acids. The CDR3 region has the DNA TGTGCCATCAGTGATGGACGGTATGGCTACACCTTC. Amino acids: CAISDGRYGYTF.

This clonotype was seen more than once but under ten times. The rearrangement joins TRBV2 to TRBJ2-2; D unresolved. V dropped 4 bases and J dropped 6 bases, with 12 bases sitting between them. This CDR3 region has 14 residues. Per the germline V gene, CDR1 is SNHLY and CDR2 is FYNNEI. CDR3 loop: CASSVEIAAGELFF. The CDR3, as DNA: TGTGCCAGCAGTGTGGAGATAGCTGCCGGGGAGCTGTTTTTT.